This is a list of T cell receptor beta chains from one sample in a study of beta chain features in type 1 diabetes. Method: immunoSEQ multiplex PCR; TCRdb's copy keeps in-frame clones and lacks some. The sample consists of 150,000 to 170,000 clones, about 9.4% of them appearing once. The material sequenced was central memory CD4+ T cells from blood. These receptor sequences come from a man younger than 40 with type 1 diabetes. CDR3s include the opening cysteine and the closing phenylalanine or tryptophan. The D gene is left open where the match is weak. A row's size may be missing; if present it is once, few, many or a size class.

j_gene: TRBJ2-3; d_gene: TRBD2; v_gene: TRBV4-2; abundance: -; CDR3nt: TGTGCCAGCAGCCAAGTGGCGGGACTAGCGCCGACAGATACGCAGTATTTT; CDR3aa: CASSQVAGLAPTDTQYF
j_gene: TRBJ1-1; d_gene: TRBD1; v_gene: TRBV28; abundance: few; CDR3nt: TGTGCCAGCAGTTTCCCCGGGACAGGAGGAACTGAAGCTTTCTTT; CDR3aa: CASSFPGTGGTEAFF
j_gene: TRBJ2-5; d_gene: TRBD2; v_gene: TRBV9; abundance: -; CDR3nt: TGTGCCAGCAGCCTGGGACTAGGAGAAGGGGACCAGTACTTC; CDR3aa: CASSLGLGEGDQYF
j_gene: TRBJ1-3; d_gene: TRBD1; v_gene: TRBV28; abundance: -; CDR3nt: TGTGCCAGCAGTGGCGGGGACAGGGGCGGTGGGACCATATATTTT; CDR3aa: CASSGGDRGGGTIYF
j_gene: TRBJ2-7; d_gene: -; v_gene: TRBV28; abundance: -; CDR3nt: TGTGCCAGCAGAGCACCAGGGAAGTCCTACGAGCAGTACTTC; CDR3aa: CASRAPGKSYEQYF
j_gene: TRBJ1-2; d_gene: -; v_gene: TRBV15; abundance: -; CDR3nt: TGTGCCACCACACAGGGTGTAACCTATGGCTACACCTTC; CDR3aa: CATTQGVTYGYTF
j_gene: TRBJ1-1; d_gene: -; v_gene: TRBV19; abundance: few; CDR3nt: TGTGCCAGTAGTATAACGAGTGACACTGAAGCTTTCTTT; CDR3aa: CASSITSDTEAFF
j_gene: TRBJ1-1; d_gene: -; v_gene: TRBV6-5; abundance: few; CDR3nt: TGTGCCAGCAGTTACTCTGGGGCCACTGAAGCTTTCTTT; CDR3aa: CASSYSGATEAFF
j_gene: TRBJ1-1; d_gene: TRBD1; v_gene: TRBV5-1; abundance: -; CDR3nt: TGCGCCAGCAACCGACAGGGGAGTGGGATCACTGAAGCTTTCTTT; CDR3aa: CASNRQGSGITEAFF
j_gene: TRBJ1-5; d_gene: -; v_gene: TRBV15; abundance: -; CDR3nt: TGTGCCACCAGCGGGGAGAGGGATCAGCCCCAGCATTTT; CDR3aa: CATSGERDQPQHF
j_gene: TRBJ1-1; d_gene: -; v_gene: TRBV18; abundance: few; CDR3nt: TGTGCCAGCTCACTTACAGGCAACACTGAAGCTTTCTTT; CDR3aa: CASSLTGNTEAFF
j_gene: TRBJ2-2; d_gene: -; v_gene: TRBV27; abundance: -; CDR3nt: TGTGCCAGCAGACTACAGGAGTCCACCGGGGAGCTGTTTTTT; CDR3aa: CASRLQESTGELFF
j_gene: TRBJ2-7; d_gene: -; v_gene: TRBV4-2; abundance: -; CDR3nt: TGTGCCAGCAGCCAAGACCCTAGCGTTTACTCCGAGCAGTACTTC; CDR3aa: CASSQDPSVYSEQYF
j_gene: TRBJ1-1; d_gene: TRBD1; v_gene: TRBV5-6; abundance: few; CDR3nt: TGTGCCAGCAGCTTTCCTAGACCGACAGGGGCGAAGGGTGAAGCTTTCTTT; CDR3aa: CASSFPRPTGAKGEAFF
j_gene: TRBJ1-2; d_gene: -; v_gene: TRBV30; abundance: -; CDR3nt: TGTGCCTGGAGTGTAGAGGCCCGATCAGGCTACACCTTC; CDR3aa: CAWSVEARSGYTF